The 7 T cell receptor beta chains presented below share a single source sample, sequenced in a study of beta chain features in type 1 diabetes. TCRB transcripts that were expressed got sequenced, as all of the isolated RNA had been reverse transcribed. The assay was immunoSEQ multiplex PCR, and TCRdb's table has in-frame clones only and misses some. The sample includes 120,000 to 150,000 clones, 6.9% seen only once; the top ten take approximately 1.5%. Sequencing was performed on central memory CD4+ T cells from blood. The receptors here all came from a woman in her 30s in good health.

This clone was detected only a few times. The chain employs TRBV11-3 and TRBJ2-1, with 11 bases matching TRBD1. The germline V gene encodes CDR1 SGHNT and CDR2 YENEEA. The CDR3 has 17 residues. The J segment lost 8 bases and the V segment lost 5 bases, leaving 14 bases of the junction unmatched. DNA for the CDR3: TGTGCCAGCAGCCCCCGAACCGGGACAGGGGGGAAGGATGAGCAGTTCTTC. Protein sequence: CASSPRTGTGGKDEQFF.

This clone was observed at least ten times. This sample also contains other DNA sequences that code for the same CDR3. The V gene is TRBV29-1, the J gene TRBJ2-5, with a tentative D call TRBD1 (6 bases). This CDR3 is built from 12 residues. The V gene's germline CDR1 is SQVTM and CDR2 ANQGSEA. Trimming removed 3 bases at V and 5 bases at J, with 10 bases between. CDR3 sequence (DNA): TGCAGCGTTGACAGGGGACGGGAGACCCAGTACTTC. Translated, it gives CSVDRGRETQYF. The whole variable domain, filled in from reference TRBV29-1 and TRBJ2-5, reads SAVISQKPSRDICQRGTSLTIQCQVDSQVTMMFWYRQQPGQSLTLIATANQGSEATYESGFVIDKFPISRPNLTFSTLTVSNMSPEDSSIYLCSVDRGRETQYFGPGTRLLVL.

This clone has only a few counts. The gene calls are TRBV7-9 and TRBJ2-1; D call uncertain. The CDR3 has 15 residues. The V end lost 7 bases, the J end lost 0 bases, and 13 bases lay between the germline ends. CDR1 and CDR2 (germline): SEHNR, FQNEAQ (reference sequence). The CDR3, as DNA: TGTGCCAGCACCCCGAGACTTAACTCCTACAATGAGCAGTTCTTC. Protein sequence: CASTPRLNSYNEQFF.

This clone was counted at least ten times. This chain links TRBV7-9 with TRBJ2-1; perhaps TRBD1 as D (6 bases). CDR1 SEHNR and CDR2 FQNEAQ come from the germline V gene (reference sequence). V gave up 5 bases and J gave up 8 bases, with 19 bases separating them. CDR3 length: 15 amino acids. The CDR3 reads CASSHWTARGDEQFF. The CDR3 DNA follows: TGTGCCAGCAGCCATTGGACAGCACGAGGTGATGAGCAGTTCTTC. The full variable domain, with the rest looked up from reference TRBV7-9 and TRBJ2-1, is DTGVSQNPRHKITKRGQNVTFRCDPISEHNRLYWYRQTLGQGPEFLTYFQNEAQLEKSRLLSDRFSAERPKGSFSTLEIQRTEQGDSAMYLCASSHWTARGDEQFFGPGTRLTVL.

This clone was counted ten times or more. The V gene is TRBV2, the J gene TRBJ2-2, with D uncertain. V gave up 6 bases and J gave up 7 bases, with 9 bases separating them. This CDR3 region has 12 residues. Germline CDR1 and CDR2: SNHLY and FYNNEI. The CDR3 loop is CASSAEDGELFF. The CDR3 nucleotides are TGTGCCAGCAGCGCAGAGGACGGGGAGCTGTTTTTT.

This clone was detected many times. The gene calls are TRBV14 and TRBJ2-7, with a tentative D call TRBD1 (5 bases). Trimming pared 4 bases from V and 6 bases from J, leaving 13 bases between. The germline gives CDR1 SGHDN, CDR2 FVKESK. CDR3 length: 13 amino acids. The CDR3, as DNA: TGTGCCAGCAGCCCCAGGGTTCTCGGCGAGCAGTACTTC. It specifies CASSPRVLGEQYF.

The chain has TRBV15 and TRBJ2-5; D might be TRBD2 (6 bases). The CDR3 loop spans 14 amino acids. Looked up from germline, CDR1 is LNHNV and CDR2 is YYDKDF (reference sequence). Between the trimmed V and J ends, which lost 0 bases and 11 bases, there was a span of 16 bases. The CDR3 sequence is CATSREGGTGEQYF. The CDR3 DNA reads as TGTGCCACCAGCAGAGAAGGCGGGACGGGGGAGCAGTACTTC.